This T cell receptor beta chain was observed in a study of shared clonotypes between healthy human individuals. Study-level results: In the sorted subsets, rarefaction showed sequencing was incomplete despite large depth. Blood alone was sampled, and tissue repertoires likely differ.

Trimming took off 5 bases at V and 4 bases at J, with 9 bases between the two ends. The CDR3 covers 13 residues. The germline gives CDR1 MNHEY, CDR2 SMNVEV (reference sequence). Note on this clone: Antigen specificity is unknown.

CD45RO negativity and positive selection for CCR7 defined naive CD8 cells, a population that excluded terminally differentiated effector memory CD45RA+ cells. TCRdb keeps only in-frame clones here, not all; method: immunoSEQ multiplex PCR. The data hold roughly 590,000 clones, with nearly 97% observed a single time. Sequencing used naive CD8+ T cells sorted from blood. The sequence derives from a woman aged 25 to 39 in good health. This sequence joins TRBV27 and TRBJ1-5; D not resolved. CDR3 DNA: TGTGCCAGCAGTCACAACGAGAATCAGCCCCAGCATTTT. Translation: CASSHNENQPQHF.